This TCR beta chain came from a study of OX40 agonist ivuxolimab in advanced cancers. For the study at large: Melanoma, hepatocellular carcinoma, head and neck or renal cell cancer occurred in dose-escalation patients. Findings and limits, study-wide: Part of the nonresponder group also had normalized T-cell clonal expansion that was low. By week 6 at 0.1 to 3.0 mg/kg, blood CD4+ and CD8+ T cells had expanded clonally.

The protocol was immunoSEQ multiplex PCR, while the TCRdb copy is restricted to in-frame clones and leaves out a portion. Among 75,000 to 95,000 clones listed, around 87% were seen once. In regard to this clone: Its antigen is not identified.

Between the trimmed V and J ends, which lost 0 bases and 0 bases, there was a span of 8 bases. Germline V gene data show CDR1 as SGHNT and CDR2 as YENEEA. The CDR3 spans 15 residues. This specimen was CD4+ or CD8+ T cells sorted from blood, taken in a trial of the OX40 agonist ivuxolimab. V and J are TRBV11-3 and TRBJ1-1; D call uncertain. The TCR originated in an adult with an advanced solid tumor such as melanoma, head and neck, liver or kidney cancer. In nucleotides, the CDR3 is TGTGCCAGCAGCTTAGATGACATCGTGAACACTGAAGCTTTCTTT. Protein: CASSLDDIVNTEAFF.